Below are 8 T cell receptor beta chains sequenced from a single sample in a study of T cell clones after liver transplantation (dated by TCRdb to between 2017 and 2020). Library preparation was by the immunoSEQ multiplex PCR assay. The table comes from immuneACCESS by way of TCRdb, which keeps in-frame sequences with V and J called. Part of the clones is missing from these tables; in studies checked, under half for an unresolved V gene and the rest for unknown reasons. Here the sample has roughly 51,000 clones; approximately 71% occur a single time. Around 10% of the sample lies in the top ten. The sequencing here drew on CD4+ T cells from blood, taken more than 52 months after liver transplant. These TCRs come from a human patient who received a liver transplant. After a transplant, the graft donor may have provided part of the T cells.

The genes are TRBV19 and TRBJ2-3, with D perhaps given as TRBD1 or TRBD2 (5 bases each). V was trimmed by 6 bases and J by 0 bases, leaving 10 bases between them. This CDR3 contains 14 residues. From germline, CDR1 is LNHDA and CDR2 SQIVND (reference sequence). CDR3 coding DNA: TGTGCCAGTAGCAACGGGGCTAGCACAGATACGCAGTATTTT. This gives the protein CASSNGASTDTQYF.

The CDR3 protein is CASSLGYRGRGDNEKLFF. DNA for the CDR3: TGTGCCAGCAGCTTAGGGTACAGGGGCCGAGGAGATAATGAAAAACTGTTTTTT. V is TRBV7-6 and J is TRBJ1-4; 7 bases agree with TRBD1. This CDR3 has 18 amino acids. Germline V gene data show CDR1 as SGHVS and CDR2 as FNYEAQ. J was trimmed by 4 bases and V by 1 base; bases with no gene match: 12.

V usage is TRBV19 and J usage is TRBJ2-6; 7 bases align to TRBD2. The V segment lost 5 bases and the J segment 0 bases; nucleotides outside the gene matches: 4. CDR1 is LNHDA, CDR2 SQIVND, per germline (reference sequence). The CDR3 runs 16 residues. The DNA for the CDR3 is TGTGCCAGTAGTTCCGCGGGGGTCTCTGGGGCCAACGTCCTGACTTTC. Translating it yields CASSSAGVSGANVLTF.

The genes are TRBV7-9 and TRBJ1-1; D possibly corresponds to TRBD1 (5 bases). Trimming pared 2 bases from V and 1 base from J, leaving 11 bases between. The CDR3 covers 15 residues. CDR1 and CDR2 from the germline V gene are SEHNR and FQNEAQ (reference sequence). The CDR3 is CASSLLGLKNTEAFF. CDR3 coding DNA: TGTGCCAGCAGCTTATTGGGACTGAAGAACACTGAAGCTTTCTTT.

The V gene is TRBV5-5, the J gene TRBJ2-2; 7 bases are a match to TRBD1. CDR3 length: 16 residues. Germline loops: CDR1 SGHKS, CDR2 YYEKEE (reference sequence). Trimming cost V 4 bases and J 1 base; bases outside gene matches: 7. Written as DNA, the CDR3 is TGTGCCAGCAGCCCCCCGACAGGGATGAACACCGGGGAGCTGTTTTTT. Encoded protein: CASSPPTGMNTGELFF.

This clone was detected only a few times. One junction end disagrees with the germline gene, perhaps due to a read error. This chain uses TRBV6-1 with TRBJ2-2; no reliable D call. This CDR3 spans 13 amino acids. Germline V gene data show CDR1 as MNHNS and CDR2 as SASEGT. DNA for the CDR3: TGTGCCAGCAGTGAACAGAACGCCGGGGAGCTGTTTTTT. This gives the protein CASSEQNAGELFF.

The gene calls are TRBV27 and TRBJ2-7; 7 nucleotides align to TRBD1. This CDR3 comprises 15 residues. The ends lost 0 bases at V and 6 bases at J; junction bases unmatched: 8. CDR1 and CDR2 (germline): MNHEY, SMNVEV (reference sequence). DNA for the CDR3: TGTGCCAGCAGTTTATCGAGGGGGCCGGTGGGCGAGCAGTACTTC. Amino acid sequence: CASSLSRGPVGEQYF.

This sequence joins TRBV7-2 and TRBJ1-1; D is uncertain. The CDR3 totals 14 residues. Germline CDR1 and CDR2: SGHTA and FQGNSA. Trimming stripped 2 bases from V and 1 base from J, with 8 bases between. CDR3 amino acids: CASSLYAGNTEAFF. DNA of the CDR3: TGTGCCAGCAGCTTATACGCGGGGAACACTGAAGCTTTCTTT.